This T cell receptor (beta chain) was retrieved from a study of blood T cell repertoires in COVID-19. Across the whole study: The study drew acute and convalescent COVID-19 samples from the United States, Italy and Spain.

Participants came from fewer than 25 US areas, aged about 18 to 89 years. Donors of Cohort 3 who recovered were those that had two negative PCRs, clearance, or symptom resolution. From germline, CDR1 is SGHAT and CDR2 FQDESV (reference sequence). There are 13 residues in the CDR3. The V gene end was trimmed by 2 bases and the J gene end by 5 bases; junction bases not matched to a gene: 0. Original data processing: The assay estimated nucleated cells by amplifying reference gene primers. Only in-frame clones appear in the TCRdb table, and some are missing; sequencing was by immunoSEQ multiplex PCR. V and J calls and clone size are given by that table; D and trimming were obtained from the DNA. The sample includes fewer than 300,000 clones, 75% to 95% of them seen just once.

This TCR was sampled from a woman aged 30 to 39 who had recovered from COVID-19. The sequenced sample was PBMCs or T cells enriched from blood (not recorded which). This chain links TRBV11-1 with TRBJ2-1, with 7 bases lining up with TRBD2. As DNA, the CDR3 is TGTGCCAGCAGCTTACTAGCGGACAATGAGCAGTTCTTC. As protein: CASSLLADNEQFF.